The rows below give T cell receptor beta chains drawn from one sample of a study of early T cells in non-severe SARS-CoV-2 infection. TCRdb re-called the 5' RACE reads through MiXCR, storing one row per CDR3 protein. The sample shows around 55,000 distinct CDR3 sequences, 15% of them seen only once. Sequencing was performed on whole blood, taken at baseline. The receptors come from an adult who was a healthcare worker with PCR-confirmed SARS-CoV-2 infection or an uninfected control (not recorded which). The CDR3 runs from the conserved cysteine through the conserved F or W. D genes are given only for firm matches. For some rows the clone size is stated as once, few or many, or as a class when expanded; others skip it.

CDR3 DNA: TGTGCCACCAGTGATTATACAGGGAATGGCTACACCTTC; CDR3 protein: CATSDYTGNGYTF; D gene: NA; J gene: TRBJ1-2; clone size: many; V gene: TRBV24-1; CDR3 length: 13
CDR3 DNA: TGTGCCAGCAGTTTATCCGGGACAGGGTACACCGGGGAGCTGTTTTTT; CDR3 protein: CASSLSGTGYTGELFF; D gene: TRBD1; J gene: TRBJ2-2; clone size: many; V gene: TRBV28; CDR3 length: 16
CDR3 DNA: TGCAGTGCAGGGGCGGCTAGCGGTAACCAAGAGACCCAGTACTTC; CDR3 protein: CSAGAASGNQETQYF; D gene: TRBD2; J gene: TRBJ2-5; clone size: NA; V gene: TRBV20-1; CDR3 length: 15
CDR3 DNA: TGCAGTGCCGCCAGTGGGGGAATGGATACGCAGTATTTT; CDR3 protein: CSAASGGMDTQYF; D gene: NA; J gene: TRBJ2-3; clone size: NA; V gene: TRBV20-1; CDR3 length: 13
CDR3 DNA: TGTGCCAGCAGCCCTACCCTTACTAGCTCTTCCAGCAATGAGCAGTTCTTC; CDR3 protein: CASSPTLTSSSSNEQFF; D gene: NA; J gene: TRBJ2-1; clone size: NA; V gene: TRBV4-2; CDR3 length: 17
CDR3 DNA: TGCGCCAGCAGCTTGGTATTGGGCCAAGAGACCCAGTACTTC; CDR3 protein: CASSLVLGQETQYF; D gene: NA; J gene: TRBJ2-5; clone size: NA; V gene: TRBV5-1; CDR3 length: 14
CDR3 DNA: TGTGCCACCGGACTAGCGAACACAGATACGCAGTATTTT; CDR3 protein: CATGLANTDTQYF; D gene: TRBD2; J gene: TRBJ2-3; clone size: NA; V gene: TRBV24-1; CDR3 length: 13
CDR3 DNA: TGCGCCAGCAGCTTGGAGGCAGCTATTTTCTTAGAGACCCAGTACTTC; CDR3 protein: CASSLEAAIFLETQYF; D gene: NA; J gene: TRBJ2-5; clone size: few; V gene: TRBV5-1; CDR3 length: 16
CDR3 DNA: TGCGCCAGCAGCTCCCGGACAGGGGGAAAGGGGAGTCGCACAGATACGCAGTATTTT; CDR3 protein: CASSSRTGGKGSRTDTQYF; D gene: TRBD1; J gene: TRBJ2-3; clone size: NA; V gene: TRBV5-1; CDR3 length: 19
CDR3 DNA: TGCAGTGCTAGAGGAATTGGACAGGGGGTTCCCTACGAGCAGTACTTC; CDR3 protein: CSARGIGQGVPYEQYF; D gene: TRBD1; J gene: TRBJ2-7; clone size: few; V gene: TRBV20-1; CDR3 length: 16
CDR3 DNA: TGTGCCAGCAGTTTAAGTCCGGGACCGACCTACGAGCAGTACTTC; CDR3 protein: CASSLSPGPTYEQYF; D gene: NA; J gene: TRBJ2-7; clone size: many; V gene: TRBV28; CDR3 length: 15
CDR3 DNA: TGTGCCAGCAGCTTCAACAACAGGGATGGCGAGCAGTACTTC; CDR3 protein: CASSFNNRDGEQYF; D gene: NA; J gene: TRBJ2-7; clone size: NA; V gene: TRBV7-9; CDR3 length: 14
CDR3 DNA: TGTGCCAGCAGCCACAGGGGAAGCACAGATACGCAGTATTTT; CDR3 protein: CASSHRGSTDTQYF; D gene: TRBD1; J gene: TRBJ2-3; clone size: few; V gene: TRBV6-6; CDR3 length: 14
CDR3 DNA: TGTGCCAGCAGTGGCGGGGGGACAGGGGTCGGAGAGACCCAGTACTTC; CDR3 protein: CASSGGGTGVGETQYF; D gene: TRBD1; J gene: TRBJ2-5; clone size: NA; V gene: TRBV25-1; CDR3 length: 16
CDR3 DNA: TGTGCCGGCAGTGGGAGGACAGGGCCCGGGGAGCTGTTTTTT; CDR3 protein: CAGSGRTGPGELFF; D gene: TRBD1; J gene: TRBJ2-2; clone size: NA; V gene: TRBV6-1; CDR3 length: 14
CDR3 DNA: TGTGCCAGCAGCCACTTGGGGGATACGCAGTATTTT; CDR3 protein: CASSHLGDTQYF; D gene: NA; J gene: TRBJ2-3; clone size: NA; V gene: TRBV3-1; CDR3 length: 12
CDR3 DNA: TGTGCCAGCAGTCTACAGGGGTATACTGAAGCTTTCTTT; CDR3 protein: CASSLQGYTEAFF; D gene: TRBD1; J gene: TRBJ1-1; clone size: few; V gene: TRBV28; CDR3 length: 13
CDR3 DNA: TGTGCCAGCAGTTCAATACCCATACAGGACGAGCAGTACTTT; CDR3 protein: CASSSIPIQDEQYF; D gene: NA; J gene: TRBJ2-7; clone size: NA; V gene: TRBV28; CDR3 length: 14
CDR3 DNA: TGCAGTGCTGGAGTGCTCGAGCAGTACTTC; CDR3 protein: CSAGVLEQYF; D gene: NA; J gene: TRBJ2-7; clone size: many; V gene: TRBV20-1; CDR3 length: 10
CDR3 DNA: TGCGCCAGCAGCTTTGCTGCTACTGGGGCCAACGTCCTGACTTTC; CDR3 protein: CASSFAATGANVLTF; D gene: NA; J gene: TRBJ2-6; clone size: few; V gene: TRBV5-1; CDR3 length: 15
CDR3 DNA: TGCAGTGCTAGTCATCTAGAGCAGCCCCAGCATTTT; CDR3 protein: CSASHLEQPQHF; D gene: NA; J gene: TRBJ1-5; clone size: NA; V gene: TRBV20-1; CDR3 length: 12
CDR3 DNA: TGTGCCAGCTCACTCCAGGGTCGATTCACCGGGGAGCTGTTTTTT; CDR3 protein: CASSLQGRFTGELFF; D gene: NA; J gene: TRBJ2-2; clone size: NA; V gene: TRBV18; CDR3 length: 15
CDR3 DNA: TGTGCCAGCAGCCGAGGCGGGAGGGCCCTCAATGAGCAGTTCTTC; CDR3 protein: CASSRGGRALNEQFF; D gene: TRBD2; J gene: TRBJ2-1; clone size: NA; V gene: TRBV11-2; CDR3 length: 15
CDR3 DNA: TGCGCCAGCAGTTCGGGACAGAACACTGAAGCTTTCTTT; CDR3 protein: CASSSGQNTEAFF; D gene: NA; J gene: TRBJ1-1; clone size: NA; V gene: TRBV10-1; CDR3 length: 13
CDR3 DNA: TGTGCCAGCAGCAAAAGACAGCAGTCCTACGAGCAGTACTTC; CDR3 protein: CASSKRQQSYEQYF; D gene: NA; J gene: TRBJ2-7; clone size: NA; V gene: TRBV9; CDR3 length: 14
CDR3 DNA: TGTGCCAGCAGCTCCGGGTCCTCCCGGGGGCTAACCCCCATAGATACGCAGTATTTT; CDR3 protein: CASSSGSSRGLTPIDTQYF; D gene: NA; J gene: TRBJ2-3; clone size: NA; V gene: TRBV7-3; CDR3 length: 19
CDR3 DNA: TGTGCCAGCAGCCCCTTCACAGATACGCAGTATTTT; CDR3 protein: CASSPFTDTQYF; D gene: NA; J gene: TRBJ2-3; clone size: NA; V gene: TRBV11-2; CDR3 length: 12
CDR3 DNA: TGTGCCAGCAGCGAGGCCGTGAACACTGAAGCTTTCTTT; CDR3 protein: CASSEAVNTEAFF; D gene: NA; J gene: TRBJ1-1; clone size: many; V gene: TRBV9; CDR3 length: 13
CDR3 DNA: TGTGCCAGCAGCGTGTACAGGGGCGGCTACACCTTC; CDR3 protein: CASSVYRGGYTF; D gene: TRBD1; J gene: TRBJ1-2; clone size: NA; V gene: TRBV7-2; CDR3 length: 12
CDR3 DNA: TGCGCCAGCAAGGGAGGACGGACGGGGGGCACTGAAGCTTTCTTT; CDR3 protein: CASKGGRTGGTEAFF; D gene: NA; J gene: TRBJ1-1; clone size: many; V gene: TRBV10-2; CDR3 length: 15
CDR3 DNA: TGTGCCAGCGGGAGGGCGGCAACCGGGGAGCTGTTTTTT; CDR3 protein: CASGRAATGELFF; D gene: TRBD2; J gene: TRBJ2-2; clone size: once; V gene: TRBV5-5; CDR3 length: 13
CDR3 DNA: TGTGCCAGTGTGGAAGGGGGCCGGGGCAATCAGCCCCAGCATTTT; CDR3 protein: CASVEGGRGNQPQHF; D gene: TRBD1; J gene: TRBJ1-5; clone size: few; V gene: TRBV12-3/TRBV12-4; CDR3 length: 15
CDR3 DNA: TGTGCCAGCAGTTTAAAGGTCGACTATGGCTACACCTTC; CDR3 protein: CASSLKVDYGYTF; D gene: NA; J gene: TRBJ1-2; clone size: few; V gene: TRBV28; CDR3 length: 13
CDR3 DNA: TGTGCCAGCAGCCATGGCAGGACCGGCTCTGGAAACACCATATATTTT; CDR3 protein: CASSHGRTGSGNTIYF; D gene: NA; J gene: TRBJ1-3; clone size: NA; V gene: TRBV4-2; CDR3 length: 16
CDR3 DNA: TGTGCCAGCAGCACCTTCGGACAGGTCTTAACAGATACGCAGTATTTT; CDR3 protein: CASSTFGQVLTDTQYF; D gene: TRBD1; J gene: TRBJ2-3; clone size: NA; V gene: TRBV7-2; CDR3 length: 16
CDR3 DNA: TGCGCCAGCAGCCAGGGACAGGGCGAGAGGGAGCAGTACTTC; CDR3 protein: CASSQGQGEREQYF; D gene: TRBD1; J gene: TRBJ2-7; clone size: NA; V gene: TRBV5-1; CDR3 length: 14
CDR3 DNA: TGTGCCAGCAGTGACGGGGAGCAGTACTTC; CDR3 protein: CASSDGEQYF; D gene: NA; J gene: TRBJ2-7; clone size: NA; V gene: TRBV2; CDR3 length: 10
CDR3 DNA: TGTGCCAGCAGCTTGCCGCCGGGGATTGAGCAGTTCTTC; CDR3 protein: CASSLPPGIEQFF; D gene: NA; J gene: TRBJ2-1; clone size: NA; V gene: TRBV5-4; CDR3 length: 13
CDR3 DNA: TGTGCCTGGAGTCTGGACTACGAGCAGTACTTC; CDR3 protein: CAWSLDYEQYF; D gene: NA; J gene: TRBJ2-7; clone size: many; V gene: TRBV30; CDR3 length: 11
CDR3 DNA: TGTGCCACCAGTGGTCGACTAGCGGGGAACACCGGGGAGCTGTTTTTT; CDR3 protein: CATSGRLAGNTGELFF; D gene: TRBD2; J gene: TRBJ2-2; clone size: NA; V gene: TRBV24-1; CDR3 length: 16
CDR3 DNA: TGTGCCAGTAGTAGGTCACCATACAATGAGCAGTTCTTC; CDR3 protein: CASSRSPYNEQFF; D gene: NA; J gene: TRBJ2-1; clone size: few; V gene: TRBV19; CDR3 length: 13
CDR3 DNA: TGTGCCAGTAGTATGACAGACGATCAGCCCCAGCATTTT; CDR3 protein: CASSMTDDQPQHF; D gene: NA; J gene: TRBJ1-5; clone size: many; V gene: TRBV19; CDR3 length: 13
CDR3 DNA: TGCAGTGCCCCTCGGCAGGGCGGCGACGAGCAGTACTTC; CDR3 protein: CSAPRQGGDEQYF; D gene: NA; J gene: TRBJ2-7; clone size: many; V gene: TRBV20-1; CDR3 length: 13
CDR3 DNA: TGCAGTGCTAGAGTCGGGACCGCAAAAAACACCGGGGAGCTGTTTTTT; CDR3 protein: CSARVGTAKNTGELFF; D gene: NA; J gene: TRBJ2-2; clone size: NA; V gene: TRBV20-1; CDR3 length: 16